These T cell receptor beta chains were read from a single sample in a study of T cells after yellow fever vaccination. TCRdb processed the 5' RACE reads anew with MiXCR; each CDR3 protein has one entry. The sample comprises about 230,000 distinct CDR3 sequences, approximately 6.3% of which are singletons, and more than 1% rests with the top ten. Sequences were derived from CD4+ T cells sorted from PBMCs, sampled on the day of the yellow fever booster vaccination. The receptors stem from a man aged 25-45 years who received the YFV17D yellow fever vaccine. Both conserved end residues are part of each CDR3. Each record gives: clone size, D gene, V gene, J gene, CDR3 DNA, CDR3 protein. The D gene is left open where the match is weak. Size tells how often a clone was seen (once, few, many) or the class of an expanded clone, and some rows leave it out.

abundance: .
d_gene: .
v_gene: TRBV21-1
j_gene: TRBJ2-1
CDR3nt: TGTGCCAGCAGCGCCAGACAGGGGGCGACTAGCGGGAGGGCCGGGCAGTTCTTC
CDR3aa: CASSARQGATSGRAGQFF

abundance: many
d_gene: TRBD2
v_gene: TRBV15
j_gene: TRBJ2-1
CDR3nt: TGTGCCACCAGCACCGGACTAGCGGGGCTCAATGAGCAGTTCTTC
CDR3aa: CATSTGLAGLNEQFF

abundance: .
d_gene: TRBD1
v_gene: TRBV12-3/TRBV12-4
j_gene: TRBJ2-1
CDR3nt: TGTGCCAGCAGTCCAAACAGGGGGCAAAAAGGCAATGAGCAGTTCTTC
CDR3aa: CASSPNRGQKGNEQFF

abundance: few
d_gene: .
v_gene: TRBV6-2/TRBV6-3
j_gene: TRBJ2-3
CDR3nt: TGTGCCAGCAGTTACCTCAAGACTAGTTGGTCTGATACGCAGTATTTT
CDR3aa: CASSYLKTSWSDTQYF

abundance: few
d_gene: TRBD1
v_gene: TRBV4-3
j_gene: TRBJ2-7
CDR3nt: TGCGCCAGCAGCCAGGCCGGGACAGGGGTTGGCGAGCAGTACTTC
CDR3aa: CASSQAGTGVGEQYF

abundance: few
d_gene: .
v_gene: TRBV7-2
j_gene: TRBJ2-7
CDR3nt: TGTGCCAGCAGCACCCGGGACTCTTACGAGCAGTACTTC
CDR3aa: CASSTRDSYEQYF

abundance: few
d_gene: .
v_gene: TRBV28
j_gene: TRBJ1-1
CDR3nt: TGTGCCAGCACGGGTGGGGGGGCGCAGAGTCTTAACACTGAAGCTTTCTTT
CDR3aa: CASTGGGAQSLNTEAFF

abundance: many
d_gene: .
v_gene: TRBV12-3/TRBV12-4
j_gene: TRBJ2-1
CDR3nt: TGTGCCAGCAGTCTATCAGGGTACAATGAGCAGTTCTTC
CDR3aa: CASSLSGYNEQFF

abundance: .
d_gene: .
v_gene: TRBV7-2
j_gene: TRBJ2-7
CDR3nt: TGTGCCAGCAGCTTAGCCCTTAGTAGTCCCTACGAGCAGTACTTC
CDR3aa: CASSLALSSPYEQYF

abundance: .
d_gene: .
v_gene: TRBV7-2
j_gene: TRBJ2-1
CDR3nt: TGTGCCAGCAGCCGCAGCGGCGGAGACTATGAGCAGTTCTTC
CDR3aa: CASSRSGGDYEQFF

abundance: .
d_gene: TRBD2
v_gene: TRBV10-3
j_gene: TRBJ2-4
CDR3nt: TGTGCCATCAGCGGGACTAGCGGGAGATGGGGAAACATTCAGTACTTC
CDR3aa: CAISGTSGRWGNIQYF

abundance: many
d_gene: .
v_gene: TRBV7-2
j_gene: TRBJ2-1
CDR3nt: TGTGCCAGCAGCTTAGATGGAGTGGGTGAGCAGTTCTTC
CDR3aa: CASSLDGVGEQFF

abundance: many
d_gene: TRBD2
v_gene: TRBV3-1
j_gene: TRBJ2-1
CDR3nt: TGTGCCAGCAGCCAAGAAGGGGGTTACCGGGAGGGAAACAATGAGCAGTTCTTC
CDR3aa: CASSQEGGYREGNNEQFF

abundance: few
d_gene: TRBD1
v_gene: TRBV9
j_gene: TRBJ2-2
CDR3nt: TGTGCCAGCAGCGTAGGACAGGGGTACACCGGGGAGCTGTTTTTT
CDR3aa: CASSVGQGYTGELFF

abundance: many
d_gene: .
v_gene: TRBV7-7
j_gene: TRBJ2-5
CDR3nt: TGTGCTAGCAGCTTATTAGGGTTTGGCGAGACCCAGTACTTC
CDR3aa: CASSLLGFGETQYF

abundance: .
d_gene: .
v_gene: TRBV14
j_gene: TRBJ1-5
CDR3nt: TGTGCCAGCAGCCGTCTCCGGGCCCCCTGCAATCAGCCCCAGCATTTT
CDR3aa: CASSRLRAPCNQPQHF

abundance: few
d_gene: .
v_gene: TRBV19
j_gene: TRBJ1-5
CDR3nt: TGTGCCAGTACCCCCGGCGGGACGGGTCCTTGGCCCCAGCATTTT
CDR3aa: CASTPGGTGPWPQHF

abundance: .
d_gene: .
v_gene: TRBV7-3
j_gene: TRBJ2-7
CDR3nt: TGTGCCAGCAGCCCCGCCCCGGGGACCTCCTACGAGCAGTACTTC
CDR3aa: CASSPAPGTSYEQYF

abundance: few
d_gene: .
v_gene: TRBV19
j_gene: TRBJ2-1
CDR3nt: TGTGCCAGTAGTATTAGGGGCGGTGAGCAGTTCTTC
CDR3aa: CASSIRGGEQFF

abundance: many
d_gene: TRBD2
v_gene: TRBV29-1
j_gene: TRBJ2-1
CDR3nt: TGCAGCGTTGACGGCCTAGCGGGAGTGGATGAGCAGTTCTTC
CDR3aa: CSVDGLAGVDEQFF

abundance: few
d_gene: .
v_gene: TRBV27
j_gene: TRBJ2-2
CDR3nt: TGTGCCAGAGACAGATTCCTCGGGACACATTACGGGGAGCTGTTTTTT
CDR3aa: CARDRFLGTHYGELFF

abundance: few
d_gene: .
v_gene: TRBV18
j_gene: TRBJ2-3
CDR3nt: TGTGCCAGCTCACCGTACCAATCAGAGACAGATACGCAGTATTTT
CDR3aa: CASSPYQSETDTQYF

abundance: .
d_gene: .
v_gene: TRBV18
j_gene: TRBJ1-3
CDR3nt: TGTGCCAGCTCACATTACGACTCTGGAAACACCATATATTTT
CDR3aa: CASSHYDSGNTIYF

abundance: many
d_gene: TRBD1
v_gene: TRBV5-1
j_gene: TRBJ2-1
CDR3nt: TGCGCCAGCATGATTGGACAGGGATTTGTGAATGAGCAGTTCTTC
CDR3aa: CASMIGQGFVNEQFF

abundance: .
d_gene: .
v_gene: TRBV5-1
j_gene: TRBJ2-3
CDR3nt: TGCGCCAGCAGCCCGTTCGGGGGGCCTACGCAGTATTTT
CDR3aa: CASSPFGGPTQYF

abundance: few
d_gene: .
v_gene: TRBV10-3
j_gene: TRBJ1-1
CDR3nt: TGTGCCATCAGTCGGGACCCAGGATTTGAAGCTTTCTTT
CDR3aa: CAISRDPGFEAFF

abundance: many
d_gene: .
v_gene: TRBV7-2
j_gene: TRBJ2-2
CDR3nt: TGTGCCAGCAGCTTAGAAGGGGAGCTGTTTTTT
CDR3aa: CASSLEGELFF

abundance: .
d_gene: TRBD2
v_gene: TRBV6-2/TRBV6-3
j_gene: TRBJ2-7
CDR3nt: TGTGCCAGCAGTTACTCCCTGGGACTAGCGGGAGACTACGAGCAGTACTTC
CDR3aa: CASSYSLGLAGDYEQYF

abundance: many
d_gene: TRBD1
v_gene: TRBV7-6
j_gene: TRBJ2-5
CDR3nt: TGTGCCAGCAGCTTAACCTCCTGGACAGGGGTCGAGACCCAGTACTTC
CDR3aa: CASSLTSWTGVETQYF

abundance: many
d_gene: TRBD2
v_gene: TRBV7-8
j_gene: TRBJ2-7
CDR3nt: TGTGCCAGCAGCTTAGTGGCTAGCGGGAGCTACGAGCAGTACTTC
CDR3aa: CASSLVASGSYEQYF

abundance: few
d_gene: .
v_gene: TRBV5-8
j_gene: TRBJ2-7
CDR3nt: TGTGCCAGCAGCTCCTCAAGACTGATGGCGGCGGGCGAGCAGTACTTC
CDR3aa: CASSSSRLMAAGEQYF

abundance: few
d_gene: TRBD1
v_gene: TRBV20-1
j_gene: TRBJ1-5
CDR3nt: TGCAGTGCTAGTATCTCGGCAGGGGGCTTCAATCAGCCCCAGCATTTT
CDR3aa: CSASISAGGFNQPQHF

abundance: few
d_gene: .
v_gene: TRBV29-1
j_gene: TRBJ2-7
CDR3nt: TGCAGCCCGGAGGGAAGCGGTGGGGGGATATACGAGCAGTACTTC
CDR3aa: CSPEGSGGGIYEQYF

abundance: few
d_gene: .
v_gene: TRBV3-1
j_gene: TRBJ2-4
CDR3nt: TGTGCCAGCAGCGAACTCGAGGGCATTCAGTACTTC
CDR3aa: CASSELEGIQYF

abundance: many
d_gene: .
v_gene: TRBV20-1
j_gene: TRBJ2-7
CDR3nt: TGCAGTGCTAAGTGGGACTCCGCAGGGGGGGAGCAGTACTTC
CDR3aa: CSAKWDSAGGEQYF

abundance: .
d_gene: TRBD2
v_gene: TRBV24-1
j_gene: TRBJ2-5
CDR3nt: TGTGCCACCAGTGATTCCTGGAGCGGGGTCGAGACCCAGTACTTC
CDR3aa: CATSDSWSGVETQYF

abundance: .
d_gene: .
v_gene: TRBV27
j_gene: TRBJ2-7
CDR3nt: TGTGCCAGCAGTTTAGCGGGGACCTCCTACGAGCAGTACTTC
CDR3aa: CASSLAGTSYEQYF

abundance: few
d_gene: .
v_gene: TRBV19
j_gene: TRBJ1-4
CDR3nt: TGTGCCAGTAGTTTCCGACACGAAGATGAAAAACTGTTTTTT
CDR3aa: CASSFRHEDEKLFF

abundance: .
d_gene: TRBD1
v_gene: TRBV12-3/TRBV12-4
j_gene: TRBJ2-2
CDR3nt: TGTGCCAGCGTCCGGGACAGGGGGCTTGGGACCGGGGAGCTGTTTTTT
CDR3aa: CASVRDRGLGTGELFF

abundance: few
d_gene: .
v_gene: TRBV12-3/TRBV12-4
j_gene: TRBJ1-2
CDR3nt: TGTGCCAGCAGTGCTCTAGACAGCCGTTACTATGGCTACACCTTC
CDR3aa: CASSALDSRYYGYTF

abundance: many
d_gene: TRBD1
v_gene: TRBV20-1
j_gene: TRBJ1-6
CDR3nt: TGCAGTGCTAGAGATCCGGGACAGTATAATTCACCCCTCCACTTT
CDR3aa: CSARDPGQYNSPLHF

abundance: .
d_gene: .
v_gene: TRBV20-1
j_gene: TRBJ2-1
CDR3nt: TGCAGTGCTCGACACGCGGGGACCCCCAATGAGCAGTTCTTC
CDR3aa: CSARHAGTPNEQFF

abundance: many
d_gene: .
v_gene: TRBV10-3
j_gene: TRBJ1-2
CDR3nt: TGTGCCATCAGCTCTGGCGGGGTGGGTGGCTATGGCTACACCTTC
CDR3aa: CAISSGGVGGYGYTF

abundance: few
d_gene: .
v_gene: TRBV5-5
j_gene: TRBJ1-1
CDR3nt: TGTGCCAGCAGCTTCGGGCAGTTTAACACTGAAGCTTTCTTT
CDR3aa: CASSFGQFNTEAFF

abundance: .
d_gene: TRBD2
v_gene: TRBV7-2
j_gene: TRBJ2-1
CDR3nt: TGTGCCAGCAGCAAAGACGGGACTAGGTACAATGAGCAGTTCTTC
CDR3aa: CASSKDGTRYNEQFF